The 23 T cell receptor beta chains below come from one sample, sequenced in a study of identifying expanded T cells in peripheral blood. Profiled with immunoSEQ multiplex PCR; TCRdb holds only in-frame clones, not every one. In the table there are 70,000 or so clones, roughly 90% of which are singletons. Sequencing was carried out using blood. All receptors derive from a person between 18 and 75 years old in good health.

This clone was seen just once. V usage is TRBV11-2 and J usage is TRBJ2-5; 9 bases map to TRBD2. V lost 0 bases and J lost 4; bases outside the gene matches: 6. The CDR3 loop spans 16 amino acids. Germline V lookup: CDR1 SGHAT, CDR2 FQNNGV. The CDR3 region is CASSLDASGNRETQYF. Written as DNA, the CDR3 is TGTGCCAGCAGCTTAGATGCTAGCGGGAATCGAGAGACCCAGTACTTC. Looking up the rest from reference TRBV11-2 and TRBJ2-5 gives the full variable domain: EAGVAQSPRYKIIEKRQSVAFWCNPISGHATLYWYQQILGQGPKLLIQFQNNGVVDDSQLPKDRFSAERLKGVDSTLKIQPAKLEDSAVYLCASSLDASGNRETQYFGPGTRLLVL.

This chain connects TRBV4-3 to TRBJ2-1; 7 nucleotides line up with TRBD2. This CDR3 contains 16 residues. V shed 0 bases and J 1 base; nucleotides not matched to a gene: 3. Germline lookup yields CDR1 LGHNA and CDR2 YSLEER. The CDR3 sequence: CASSQEGRGSYNEQFF. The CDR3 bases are TGCGCCAGCAGCCAAGAGGGGCGGGGGTCCTACAATGAGCAGTTCTTC.

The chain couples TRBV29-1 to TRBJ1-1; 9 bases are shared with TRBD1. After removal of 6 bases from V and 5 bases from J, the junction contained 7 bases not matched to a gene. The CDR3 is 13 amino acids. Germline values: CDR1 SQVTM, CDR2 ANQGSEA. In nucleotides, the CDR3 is TGCAGCGTCAACAGGGGGCAGGGGACTGAAGCTTTCTTT. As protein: CSVNRGQGTEAFF.

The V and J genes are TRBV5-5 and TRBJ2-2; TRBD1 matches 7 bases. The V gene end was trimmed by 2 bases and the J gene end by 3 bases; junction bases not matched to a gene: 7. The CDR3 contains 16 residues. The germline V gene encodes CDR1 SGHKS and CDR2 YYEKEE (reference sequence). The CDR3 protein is CASSFRGGGDTGELFF. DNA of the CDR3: TGTGCCAGCAGCTTTAGAGGGGGCGGCGACACCGGGGAGCTGTTTTTT.

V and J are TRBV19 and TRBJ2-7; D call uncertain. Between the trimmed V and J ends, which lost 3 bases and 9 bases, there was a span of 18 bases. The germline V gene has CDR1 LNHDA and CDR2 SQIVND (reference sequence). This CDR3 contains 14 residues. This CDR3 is CASSMERSRGGQYF. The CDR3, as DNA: TGTGCCAGTAGTATGGAACGGTCTCGAGGCGGGCAGTACTTC.

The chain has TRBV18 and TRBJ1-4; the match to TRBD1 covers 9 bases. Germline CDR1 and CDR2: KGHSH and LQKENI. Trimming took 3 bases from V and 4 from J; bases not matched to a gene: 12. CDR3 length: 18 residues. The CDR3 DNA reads TGTGCCAGCTCACCTCGAGGGACAGGGAACTTGGGTAATGAAAAACTGTTTTTT. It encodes CASSPRGTGNLGNEKLFF.

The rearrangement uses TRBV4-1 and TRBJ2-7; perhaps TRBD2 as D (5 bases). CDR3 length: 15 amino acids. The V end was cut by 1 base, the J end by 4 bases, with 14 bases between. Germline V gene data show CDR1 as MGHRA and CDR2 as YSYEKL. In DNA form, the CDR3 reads TGCGCCAGCAGCCAAGTAGGGCTAGCCGGATACGAGCAGTACTTC. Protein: CASSQVGLAGYEQYF.

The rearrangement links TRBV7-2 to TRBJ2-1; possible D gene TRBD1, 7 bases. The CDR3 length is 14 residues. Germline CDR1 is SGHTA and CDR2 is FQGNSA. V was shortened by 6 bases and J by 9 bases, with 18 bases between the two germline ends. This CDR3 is CASREGQTLGEQFF. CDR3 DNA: TGTGCCAGCAGGGAGGGACAGACCCTAGGTGAGCAGTTCTTC.

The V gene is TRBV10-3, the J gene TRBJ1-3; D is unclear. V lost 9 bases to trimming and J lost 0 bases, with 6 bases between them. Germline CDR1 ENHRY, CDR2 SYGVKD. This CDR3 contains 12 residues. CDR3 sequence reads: CAISASGNTIYF. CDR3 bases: TGTGCCATTTCGGCCTCTGGAAACACCATATATTTT.

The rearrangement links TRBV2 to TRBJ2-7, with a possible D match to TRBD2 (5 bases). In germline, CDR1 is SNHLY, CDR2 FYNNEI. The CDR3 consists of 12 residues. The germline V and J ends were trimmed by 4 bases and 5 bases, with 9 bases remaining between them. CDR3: CASSGGPHEQYF. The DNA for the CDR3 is TGTGCCAGCAGTGGAGGGCCCCACGAGCAGTACTTC.

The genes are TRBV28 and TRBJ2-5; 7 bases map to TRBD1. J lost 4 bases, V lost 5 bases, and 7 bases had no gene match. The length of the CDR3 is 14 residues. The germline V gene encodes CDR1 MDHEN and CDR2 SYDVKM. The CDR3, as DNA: TGTGCCAGCAGTCGGCGGGCAGGGGGAGAGACCCAGTACTTC. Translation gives CASSRRAGGETQYF.

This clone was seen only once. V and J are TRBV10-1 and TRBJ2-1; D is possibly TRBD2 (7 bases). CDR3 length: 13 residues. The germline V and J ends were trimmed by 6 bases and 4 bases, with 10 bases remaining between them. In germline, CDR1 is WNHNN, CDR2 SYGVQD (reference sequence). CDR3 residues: CASSRGAYNEQFF. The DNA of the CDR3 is TGCGCCAGCAGCCGGGGGGCTTACAATGAGCAGTTCTTC.

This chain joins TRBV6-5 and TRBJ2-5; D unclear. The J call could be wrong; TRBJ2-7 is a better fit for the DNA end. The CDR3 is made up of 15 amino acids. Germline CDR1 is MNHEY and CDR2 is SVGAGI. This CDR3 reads CASRPTRTFRDEQYF. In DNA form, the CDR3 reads TGTGCCAGCAGACCCACGAGGACCTTTCGAGACGAGCAGTACTTC.

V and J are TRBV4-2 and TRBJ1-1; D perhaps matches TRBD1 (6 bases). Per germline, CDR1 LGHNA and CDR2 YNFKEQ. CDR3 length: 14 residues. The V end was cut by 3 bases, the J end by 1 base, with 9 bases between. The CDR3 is CASSQDRSNTEAFF. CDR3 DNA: TGTGCCAGCAGCCAGGACAGATCGAACACTGAAGCTTTCTTT.

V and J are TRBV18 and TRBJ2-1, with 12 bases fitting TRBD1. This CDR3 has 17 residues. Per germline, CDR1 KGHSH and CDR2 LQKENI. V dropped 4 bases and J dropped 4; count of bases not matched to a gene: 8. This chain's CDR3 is CASSRSGTGGMYNEQFF. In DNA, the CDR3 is TGTGCCAGCTCACGATCCGGGACAGGGGGCATGTACAATGAGCAGTTCTTC. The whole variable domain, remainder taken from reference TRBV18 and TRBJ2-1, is NAGVMQNPRHLVRRRGQEARLRCSPMKGHSHVYWYRQLPEEGLKFMVYLQKENIIDESGMPKERFSAEFPKEGPSILRIQQVVRGDSAAYFCASSRSGTGGMYNEQFFGPGTRLTVL.

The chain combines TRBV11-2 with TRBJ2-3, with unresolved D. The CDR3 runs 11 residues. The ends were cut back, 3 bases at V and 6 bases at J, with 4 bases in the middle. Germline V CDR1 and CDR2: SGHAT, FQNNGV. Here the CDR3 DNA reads TGTGCCAGCAGCTTGGCCGATACGCAGTATTTT. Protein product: CASSLADTQYF.

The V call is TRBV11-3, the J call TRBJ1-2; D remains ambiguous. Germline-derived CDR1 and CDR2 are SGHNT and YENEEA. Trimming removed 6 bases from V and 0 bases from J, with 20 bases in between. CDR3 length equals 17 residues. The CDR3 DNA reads TGTGCCAGCAGAGTGTGGGAGACCGAGACCGCTAACTATGGCTACACCTTC. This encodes CASRVWETETANYGYTF.

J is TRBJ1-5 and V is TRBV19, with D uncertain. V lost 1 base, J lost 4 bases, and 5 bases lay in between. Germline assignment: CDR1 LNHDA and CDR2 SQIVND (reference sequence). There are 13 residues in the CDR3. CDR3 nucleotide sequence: TGTGCCAGTAGTATAGCGGGGAATCAGCCCCAGCATTTT. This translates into CASSIAGNQPQHF.

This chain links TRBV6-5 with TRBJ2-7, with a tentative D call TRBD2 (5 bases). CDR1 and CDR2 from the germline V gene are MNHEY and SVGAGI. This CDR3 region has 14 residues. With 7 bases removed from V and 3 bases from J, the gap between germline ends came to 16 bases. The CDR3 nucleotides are TGTGCCAGCAAAGTCAGCGGTCGTGACTACGAGCAGTACTTC. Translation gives CASKVSGRDYEQYF.

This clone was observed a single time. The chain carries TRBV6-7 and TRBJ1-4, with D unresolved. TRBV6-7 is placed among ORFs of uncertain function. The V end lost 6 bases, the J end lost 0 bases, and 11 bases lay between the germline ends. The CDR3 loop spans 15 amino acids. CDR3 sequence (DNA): TGTGCCAGCAGGGAACCCATACCAACTAATGAAAAACTGTTTTTT. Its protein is CASREPIPTNEKLFF.

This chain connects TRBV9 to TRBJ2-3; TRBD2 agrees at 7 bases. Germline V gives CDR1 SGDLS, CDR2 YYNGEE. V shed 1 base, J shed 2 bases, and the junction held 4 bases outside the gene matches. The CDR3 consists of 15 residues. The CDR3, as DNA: TGTGCCAGCAGCGTATGGGGGGGACCCACAGATACGCAGTATTTT. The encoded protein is CASSVWGGPTDTQYF.

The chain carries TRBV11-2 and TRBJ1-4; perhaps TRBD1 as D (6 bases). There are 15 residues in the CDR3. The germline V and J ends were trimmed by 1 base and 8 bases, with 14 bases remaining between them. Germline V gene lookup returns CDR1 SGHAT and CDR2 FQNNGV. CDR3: CASSLGPGAREKLFF. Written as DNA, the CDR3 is TGTGCCAGCAGCTTAGGACCGGGGGCAAGGGAAAAACTGTTTTTT.

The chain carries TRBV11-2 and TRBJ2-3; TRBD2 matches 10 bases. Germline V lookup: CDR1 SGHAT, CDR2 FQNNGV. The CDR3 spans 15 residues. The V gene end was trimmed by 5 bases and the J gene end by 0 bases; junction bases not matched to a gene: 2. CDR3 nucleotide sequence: TGTGCCAGCAGCAAGGGACTAGCGAGCACAGATACGCAGTATTTT. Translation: CASSKGLASTDTQYF.